The clone carrying this T cell receptor (beta chain) is a singleton in its sample. Every sample yielded at least 6.5 million isolated PBMCs. Deletions cut 1 base from V and 12 bases from J, with 14 bases between. CDR1 LNHDA and CDR2 SQIVND come from the germline V gene (reference sequence). The CDR3 is 13 residues long. The source of the sample is a study of blood T cells in healthy people across ages. A sample-barcoded 5' primer and a J-beta primer mix were used in a second PCR of about 7 to 12 cycles. In TCRdb, the 5' RACE reads were re-called with MiXCR into one record per CDR3 protein. The sample carries 650,000 to 1,000,000 distinct CDR3 sequences, under 40% recorded once.

The TCR comes from a man aged 18 to 35 in good health. The chain has TRBV19 and TRBJ2-3, with D possibly TRBD2 on 7 matching bases. Sequenced sample: blood. CDR3 bases: TGTGCCAGTAGTATAGGTGGGCGGGGGCCTCAGTATTTT. Translating gives CASSIGGRGPQYF.